This TCR beta chain was observed in a study of OX40 agonist ivuxolimab in advanced cancers. Comments on this clone: Its specificity is unknown.

The study, taken as a whole, reports: Averaged across samples, CD8+ T cells carried more expanded clones than CD4+ did.

The germline V gene has CDR1 SGHTS and CDR2 YDEGEE. The CDR3 has 14 residues. Trimming at V came to 3 bases and at J to 10 bases, leaving 4 bases not matched to a gene. The table came from immunoSEQ multiplex PCR; TCRdb's copy has only in-frame clones and leaves some out. The table records about 64,000 clones, about 87% of them present only once. Source: CD4+ or CD8+ T cells sorted from blood, taken in a trial of the OX40 agonist ivuxolimab. The J gene is TRBJ1-4, the V gene TRBV5-8, with 12 bases identical to TRBD1. This receptor was obtained from an adult with an advanced solid tumor such as melanoma, head and neck, liver or kidney cancer. The CDR3 nucleotides read TGTGCCAGCAGCTGGGACAGGGGGCGCGGAAAACTGTTTTTT. Protein: CASSWDRGRGKLFF.